One T cell receptor beta chain is described in this entry. Antigen specificity is unknown. CDR1 is LGHNT, CDR2 FRNRAP, per germline. The V gene lost 9 bases and the J gene lost 3 bases, with 11 bases spanning the gap. The CDR3 consists of 12 residues. This entry comes from a study of cytomegalovirus exposure and HLA in healthy donors. Study overall: Out of 398 genotyped donors, around 80% belonged to the Caucasian-associated ancestry cluster. Study results and limitations: More clonal expansion characterized HLA-associated TCR beta chains than equally common others in a later analysis. Some public TCRs appeared in many individuals, while most sequences were rare. An analysis done earlier found most TCR beta V segments productive about 87% or about 30% of the time.

The PCR ran on 60 Vbeta and 13 Jbeta primers. Assay used: immunoSEQ multiplex PCR; TCRdb lists only in-frame clones, some missing. Among approximately 180,000 clones listed, about 70% were seen once. The chain uses TRBV12-5 and TRBJ1-1; unclear D gene. This receptor was obtained from a woman younger than 45 in good health and CMV-seronegative. The specimen sequenced was PBMCs. The CDR3 loop is CASGRGDTEAFF. DNA of the CDR3: TGTGCTAGCGGCCGAGGAGACACTGAAGCTTTCTTT.